A single sample gave rise to the 8 T cell receptor beta chains below, sequenced in a study of blood T cell repertoires in COVID-19. Here immunoSEQ multiplex PCR was the method, and the copy in TCRdb shows in-frame clones only, minus some. The sample holds 300,000 to 400,000 clones; about 88% are singletons and the top ten take roughly 1%. Input material: PBMCs or T cells enriched from blood (not recorded which). The receptors here all came from a woman aged 25 to 39 who had recovered from COVID-19.

This sequence joins TRBV10-3 and TRBJ2-5, with TRBD2 matching over 7 bases. The CDR3 contains 13 residues. Germline loops: CDR1 ENHRY, CDR2 SYGVKD. Unmatched junction bases numbered 6, after V lost 6 bases and J lost 5 bases. CDR3 protein: CAISDGTTETQYF. CDR3 DNA sequence: TGTGCCATCAGCGACGGGACTACGGAGACCCAGTACTTC.

The J gene is TRBJ1-6, the V gene TRBV5-4; TRBD1 matches 11 bases. Germline CDR1 and CDR2: SGHNT and YYREEE (reference sequence). The CDR3 runs 17 residues. V trimming: 4 bases; J trimming: 2 bases; junction bases outside the gene matches: 5. The CDR3 loop reads CASSRGQGVPYNSPLHF. In DNA, the CDR3 is TGTGCCAGCAGCCGGGGACAGGGGGTTCCCTATAATTCACCCCTCCACTTT.

This chain joins TRBV19 and TRBJ2-7; 9 bases agree with TRBD1. Germline V gives CDR1 LNHDA, CDR2 SQIVND (reference sequence). The CDR3 is made up of 15 amino acids. V lost 9 bases and J lost 5; bases outside the gene matches: 14. The CDR3 DNA sequence: TGTGCCAGCGCCCTTGGGACAGGGACGCTCCACGAGCAGTACTTC. As protein: CASALGTGTLHEQYF.

The V call is TRBV6-4, the J call TRBJ2-3, with a possible D match to TRBD1 (5 bases). The CDR3 is 16 residues long. Germline assignment: CDR1 MRHNA and CDR2 SNTAGT. Trimming removed 3 bases at V and 11 bases at J, with 24 bases between. The CDR3 spells CASSDGAARAPRRQYF. Here the CDR3 DNA reads TGTGCCAGCAGTGATGGGGCGGCTCGGGCACCTAGGAGGCAGTATTTT.

The chain uses TRBV28 and TRBJ1-1; 10 bases are a match to TRBD1. The V and J ends lost 5 bases and 7 bases, in that order; junction bases with no gene match: 7. This CDR3 has 14 amino acids. Looked up from germline, CDR1 is MDHEN and CDR2 is SYDVKM. CDR3 coding DNA: TGTGCCAGCAGTGGCCAGGACAGGGGGATTGAAGCTTTCTTT. Its translation is CASSGQDRGIEAFF.

V gene TRBV5-1 combines with J gene TRBJ2-2; possible D gene TRBD2, 6 bases. The germline V and J ends were trimmed by 5 bases and 4 bases, with 15 bases remaining between them. The germline gives CDR1 SGHRS, CDR2 YFSETQ. The CDR3 length is 15 residues. CDR3 protein: CASRGTGLRTGELFF. CDR3 DNA: TGCGCCAGCAGGGGAACGGGACTGCGCACCGGGGAGCTGTTTTTT. The variable domain in full, completed from reference TRBV5-1 and TRBJ2-2, reads KAGVTQTPRYLIKTRGQQVTLSCSPISGHRSVSWYQQTPGQGLQFLFEYFSETQRNKGNFPGRFSGRQFSNSRSEMNVSTLELGDSALYLCASRGTGLRTGELFFGEGSRLTVL.

The V and J genes are TRBV6-1 and TRBJ2-3, with D tentatively TRBD2 (6 bases). The CDR3 spans 17 residues. Trimming pared 2 bases from V and 2 bases from J, leaving 17 bases between. The germline V gene encodes CDR1 MNHNS and CDR2 SASEGT. The CDR3 reads CASSELAGGANTDTQYF. The CDR3 nucleotides are TGTGCCAGCAGTGAACTAGCTGGCGGGGCCAACACAGATACGCAGTATTTT.

This clone was seen just once. This chain joins TRBV19 and TRBJ1-5, with 9 bases lining up with TRBD1. There are 13 residues in the CDR3. V was clipped by 7 bases and J by 7 bases; unmatched bases: 5. Germline values: CDR1 LNHDA, CDR2 SQIVND (reference sequence). The CDR3 sequence: CASTDRGVQPQHF. The CDR3 nucleotides are TGTGCCAGTACCGACAGGGGGGTCCAGCCCCAGCATTTT. The full variable domain, completed using reference TRBV19 and TRBJ1-5, is DGGITQSPKYLFRKEGQNVTLSCEQNLNHDAMYWYRQDPGQGLRLIYYSQIVNDFQKGDIAEGYSVSREKKESFPLTVTSAQKNPTAFYLCASTDRGVQPQHFGDGTRLSIL.